These T cell receptor beta chains were read from a single sample in a study of spatial heterogeneity in lung cancer. Using its own MiXCR run on the 5' RACE reads, TCRdb lists one record per CDR3 protein. The profile shows some 21,000 distinct CDR3 sequences, 3.3% of them singletons. The starting material was PBMCs, obtained at surgery. All receptors come from a female donor with early-stage non-small cell lung cancer. The CDR3 runs from the conserved cysteine through the conserved F or W. A D gene is named only where the DNA matches it firmly. Only part of the rows carry a size: once, few, many, or a class if the clone is expanded.

V: TRBV11-2
D: .
J: TRBJ1-5
size: many
CDR3: CASSLGGSTRNQPQHF
DNA: TGTGCCAGCAGCTTAGGGGGATCCACGCGCAATCAGCCCCAGCATTTT

V: TRBV6-2/TRBV6-3
D: TRBD1
J: TRBJ2-3
size: many
CDR3: CASSYIDYRGLPYF
DNA: TGTGCCAGCAGTTACATCGATTACAGGGGGTTACCGTATTTT

V: TRBV2
D: .
J: TRBJ2-2
size: medium-sized
CDR3: CASSEVPPGTGELFF
DNA: TGTGCCAGCAGTGAGGTCCCTCCCGGGACCGGGGAGCTGTTTTTT

V: TRBV3-1
D: .
J: TRBJ1-3
size: many
CDR3: CASSRRGHSGNTIYF
DNA: TGTGCCAGCAGCCGGCGGGGCCACTCTGGAAACACCATATATTTT

V: TRBV29-1
D: TRBD2
J: TRBJ2-2
size: medium-sized
CDR3: CSVRLTSGWNTGELFF
DNA: TGCAGCGTCCGCCTTACTAGCGGATGGAACACCGGGGAGCTGTTTTTT

V: TRBV27
D: TRBD2
J: TRBJ2-7
size: many
CDR3: CASSILAGAGEQYF
DNA: TGTGCCAGCAGTATACTAGCGGGAGCGGGAGAGCAGTACTTC

V: TRBV6-2/TRBV6-3
D: TRBD1
J: TRBJ1-5
size: many
CDR3: CASSYPGTVEWPQHF
DNA: TGTGCCAGCAGTTACCCCGGGACAGTGGAGTGGCCCCAGCATTTT

V: TRBV10-2
D: TRBD1
J: TRBJ2-1
size: many
CDR3: CASRRTGGVNEQFF
DNA: TGCGCCAGCCGAAGGACAGGGGGCGTGAATGAGCAGTTCTTC

V: TRBV27
D: TRBD2
J: TRBJ2-1
size: many
CDR3: CASLGLAGGYNEQFF
DNA: TGTGCCAGTCTTGGACTAGCGGGAGGGTACAATGAGCAGTTCTTC

V: TRBV5-1
D: TRBD2
J: TRBJ2-7
size: many
CDR3: CASHGTSGESEQYF
DNA: TGCGCCAGCCACGGGACTAGCGGCGAGAGCGAGCAGTACTTC

V: TRBV20-1
D: .
J: TRBJ1-2
size: many
CDR3: CSARDEAGSYGYTF
DNA: TGCAGTGCTAGAGATGAGGCGGGCAGCTATGGCTACACCTTC

V: TRBV7-9
D: TRBD1
J: TRBJ2-2
size: many
CDR3: CAGRPGQGNTGELFF
DNA: TGTGCCGGACGACCGGGACAGGGGAACACCGGGGAGCTGTTTTTT

V: TRBV11-2
D: .
J: TRBJ2-7
size: many
CDR3: CASSPPGLSSYEQYF
DNA: TGTGCCAGCAGCCCACCCGGGCTCAGCTCCTACGAGCAGTACTTC

V: TRBV28
D: TRBD1
J: TRBJ1-1
size: many
CDR3: CASSLQGPGTEAFF
DNA: TGTGCCAGCAGTCTACAGGGGCCGGGCACTGAAGCTTTCTTT

V: TRBV4-1
D: TRBD1
J: TRBJ1-6
size: many
CDR3: CASSQEGQVYNSPLHF
DNA: TGCGCCAGCAGCCAGGAAGGACAGGTTTATAATTCACCCCTCCACTTT

V: TRBV20-1
D: TRBD2
J: TRBJ2-5
size: many
CDR3: CSATQTSGETQYF
DNA: TGCAGTGCGACCCAGACTAGCGGAGAGACCCAGTACTTC

V: TRBV12-3/TRBV12-4
D: TRBD2
J: TRBJ2-2
size: many
CDR3: CASSPPGLANTGELFF
DNA: TGTGCCAGCAGTCCGCCGGGACTAGCGAACACCGGGGAGCTGTTTTTT

V: TRBV20-1
D: .
J: TRBJ2-7
size: many
CDR3: CSARDPDRSYEQYF
DNA: TGCAGTGCTAGAGATCCTGACAGGTCCTACGAGCAGTACTTC

V: TRBV11-2
D: .
J: TRBJ2-7
size: many
CDR3: CASSSDQVWNYEQYF
DNA: TGTGCCAGCAGCTCGGACCAGGTATGGAACTACGAGCAGTACTTC

V: TRBV11-2
D: .
J: TRBJ2-1
size: many
CDR3: CASSLSGQDNEQFF
DNA: TGTGCCAGCAGCTTATCCGGTCAGGACAATGAGCAGTTCTTC

V: TRBV7-8
D: TRBD2
J: TRBJ2-1
size: many
CDR3: CASSLARLAGSYNEQFF
DNA: TGTGCCAGCAGCTTAGCGAGACTAGCGGGGTCCTACAATGAGCAGTTCTTC

V: TRBV29-1
D: .
J: TRBJ1-1
size: many
CDR3: CSVEGGGTGRRNTEAFF
DNA: TGCAGCGTTGAAGGGGGTGGAACGGGAAGAAGAAACACTGAAGCTTTCTTT

V: TRBV28
D: .
J: TRBJ1-2
size: many
CDR3: CASSDSYGYTF
DNA: TGTGCCAGCAGTGACAGCTATGGCTACACCTTC

V: TRBV24-1
D: .
J: TRBJ2-4
size: many
CDR3: CATSDRDGGIQYF
DNA: TGTGCCACCAGTGATAGGGACGGCGGCATTCAGTACTTC

V: TRBV4-2
D: TRBD2
J: TRBJ2-7
size: medium-sized
CDR3: CASSQGTSGNYEQYF
DNA: TGTGCCAGCAGCCAGGGGACTAGCGGTAACTACGAGCAGTACTTC

V: TRBV7-9
D: .
J: TRBJ2-1
size: many
CDR3: CASSLAGGDNEQFF
DNA: TGTGCCAGCAGCTTAGCCGGAGGGGACAATGAGCAGTTCTTC

V: TRBV6-6
D: .
J: TRBJ2-1
size: .
CDR3: CASLVGSLVNEQFF
DNA: TGTGCCAGCCTCGTCGGGAGTCTTGTCAATGAGCAGTTCTTC

V: TRBV9
D: .
J: TRBJ1-1
size: .
CDR3: CASSRGGRTEAFF
DNA: TGTGCCAGCAGTCGGGGCGGTCGGACTGAAGCTTTCTTT